This entry lists 2 T cell receptor beta chains sequenced from one sample in a study of T cell responses to AZD1222 COVID-19 vaccine. The table came from immunoSEQ multiplex PCR; TCRdb's copy has only in-frame clones and leaves some out. This sample has around 130,000 clones, with more than 90% found just once. The source was peripheral blood, collected 28 days after the second AZD1222 dose. The receptors shown here come from an adult who received the AZD1222 COVID-19 vaccine.

The chain uses TRBV18 and TRBJ1-5; a weak D match, TRBD1 (6 bases). There are 15 residues in the CDR3. Looked up from germline, CDR1 is KGHSH and CDR2 is LQKENI. V was clipped by 6 bases and J by 3 bases, with 15 bases between them. The CDR3 nucleotides read TGTGCCAGCTCCTTCGGGGGGACAACCAATCAGCCCCAGCATTTT. It yields the protein CASSFGGTTNQPQHF.

The genes are TRBV27 and TRBJ1-1; a weak D match, TRBD1 (6 bases). CDR3 length equals 16 residues. Germline CDR1 and CDR2: MNHEY and SMNVEV (reference sequence). V was pared by 0 bases and J by 2 bases, with 13 bases between. The chain's CDR3 is CASSLSAGTHNTEAFF. The CDR3 nucleotides are TGTGCCAGCAGTTTATCGGCCGGGACACACAACACTGAAGCTTTCTTT.